This T cell receptor (beta chain) was obtained from a study of CD8 T cells in ankylosing spondylitis. Quantitative 5'-RACE was performed with molecular barcodes, and it yielded the TCR beta libraries. TCRdb passed the 5' RACE reads through MiXCR, listing each CDR3 protein once. This table holds 750,000 to 850,000 distinct CDR3 sequences, roughly 12% found once. About this clonotype: The antigen remains undetermined. Possible read error: a much larger clone is one base away.

The CDR3 spans 14 residues. Germline assignment: CDR1 DFQATT and CDR2 SNEGSKA (reference sequence). V gave up 6 bases and J gave up 4 bases, with 18 bases separating them. Study-wide points: There was reportedly significant enrichment of clones that were disease-linked in matched ankylosing spondylitis synovial fluid. Those disease-linked clones were CD8+; they were also relatively rare in peripheral blood. Reactive arthritis synovial fluid and blood previously showed some of these motif variants. Seemingly characteristic of ankylosing spondylitis blood was a TCR beta motif consisting of 7 or 8 highly homologous variants.

The TCR originated in a male donor with ankylosing spondylitis. The chain carries TRBV20-1 and TRBJ2-5, with D tentatively TRBD1 (5 bases). The sequenced sample was blood, either unsorted or a sorted T cell fraction (not recorded which). CDR3 residues: CSAPLGVSLETQYF. CDR3 sequence (DNA): TGCAGTGCCCCTTTAGGGGTTAGCCTAGAGACCCAGTACTTC.